This TCR beta chain is drawn from a study of T cells in localized non-small cell lung cancer. The germline CDR1 and CDR2 sequences are SGDLS and YYNGEE. V shed 2 bases and J shed 2 bases, with 10 bases lying between them. CDR3 length equals 14 residues. Clones were read by immunoSEQ multiplex PCR, and TCRdb kept only the in-frame ones, dropping some. The data show tens of thousands of clones, 85% to 90% seen once. Sample: peripheral blood, taken before any cancer treatment. This TCR came from a woman aged 35 to 70 with stage I lung adenocarcinoma. This chain uses TRBV9 with TRBJ1-2, with D possibly TRBD1 on 5 matching bases. The CDR3 nucleotides read TGTGCCAGCAGCGTCGACAGCGGGAACTATGGCTACACCTTC. Its protein product is CASSVDSGNYGYTF. Full variable domain (outside the CDR3, taken from reference TRBV9 and TRBJ1-2): DSGVTQTPKHLITATGQRVTLRCSPRSGDLSVYWYQQSLDQGLQFLIQYYNGEERAKGNILERFSAQQFPDLHSELNLSSLELGDSALYFCASSVDSGNYGYTFGSGTRLTVV.